What follows are 27 T cell receptor beta chains derived from one specimen sequenced in a study of radiation and T cells in renal cell carcinoma. Time point of the sample: blood 2 weeks post-SBRT. Treatment denoted: 15 Gy SBRT to primary tumor, nephrectomy 4 weeks later. Repertoires were generated with immunoSEQ multiplex PCR, while TCRdb's copy carries only in-frame clones and drops some. The sample has some 120,000 clones; approximately 90% are singletons. Here the sequenced sample was blood, taken from a patient whose treatment included radiotherapy and nephrectomy. All receptors come from a woman in her sixties or seventies with renal cell carcinoma.

This chain uses TRBV19 with TRBJ2-5; D may match TRBD1 or TRBD2 (5 bases each). The germline V gene has CDR1 LNHDA and CDR2 SQIVND (reference sequence). The CDR3 totals 12 residues. V gave up 5 bases and J gave up 2 bases, with 6 bases separating them. The CDR3 reads CASSWGQETQYF. DNA of the CDR3: TGTGCCAGTAGTTGGGGGCAAGAGACCCAGTACTTC.

With respect to this clone: Other DNA sequences within the sample encode an identical CDR3. This chain links TRBV5-1 with TRBJ2-3, with D maybe TRBD2 (5 bases). The CDR3 runs 15 residues. The V and J ends lost 0 bases and 0 bases respectively, with 8 bases between them. The germline CDR1 and CDR2 sequences are SGHRS and YFSETQ. In DNA form, the CDR3 reads TGCGCCAGCAGCTTGGCCGGCGGGAGCACAGATACGCAGTATTTT. Translation gives CASSLAGGSTDTQYF.

The chain employs TRBV11-2 and TRBJ1-2, with 7 nucleotides matching TRBD1. The CDR3 runs to 16 residues. Looked up from germline, CDR1 is SGHAT and CDR2 is FQNNGV. V lost 5 bases and J lost 8; bases outside the gene matches: 17. In nucleotides, the CDR3 is TGTGCCAGCAGCCCAGGGGTTGACAGGGTGTTTTACGGCTACACCTTC. It codes for CASSPGVDRVFYGYTF.

The chain is built from TRBV27 and TRBJ2-5; 13 nucleotides align to TRBD2. Looked up from germline, CDR1 is MNHEY and CDR2 is SMNVEV (reference sequence). V lost 6 bases and J lost 5; bases outside the gene matches: 9. This CDR3 comprises 16 residues. CDR3 amino acids: CASRLRLAGGLETQYF. CDR3 DNA: TGTGCCAGCAGATTGAGACTAGCGGGGGGCCTGGAGACCCAGTACTTC.

The rearrangement uses TRBV7-9 and TRBJ1-1, with a tentative D call TRBD1 (6 bases). Germline CDR1 and CDR2: SEHNR and FQNEAQ (reference sequence). Trimming removed 11 bases at V and 1 base at J, with 11 bases between. CDR3 length equals 12 residues. DNA of the CDR3: TGTGCCCTATGGGACAAGAACACTGAAGCTTTCTTT. The encoded protein is CALWDKNTEAFF.

The chain has TRBV4-1 and TRBJ2-7; 11 nucleotides align to TRBD2. CDR1 is MGHRA, CDR2 YSYEKL, per germline. The J segment lost 2 bases and the V segment lost 3 bases, leaving 12 bases of the junction unmatched. The CDR3 extends over 18 amino acids. The CDR3 DNA sequence: TGCGCCAGCAGCCACTTCGCCGGGACTAGCGGCGTTACCTACGAGCAGTACTTC. Encoded protein: CASSHFAGTSGVTYEQYF.

This chain links TRBV11-3 with TRBJ1-1; TRBD1 might be the D (5 bases). V dropped 0 bases and J dropped 7 bases, with 9 bases sitting between them. The CDR3 is 13 residues long. CDR1 is SGHNT, CDR2 YENEEA, per germline. As DNA, the CDR3 is TGTGCCAGCAGCTTAGATCTGGGGCTTGAAGCTTTCTTT. Encoded protein: CASSLDLGLEAFF. Full variable domain (missing parts from reference TRBV11-3 and TRBJ1-1): EAGVVQSPRYKIIEKKQPVAFWCNPISGHNTLYWYLQNLGQGPELLIRYENEEAVDDSQLPKDRFSAERLKGVDSTLKIQPAELGDSAVYLCASSLDLGLEAFFGQGTRLTVV.

This clone has a single count. The rearrangement links TRBV6-5 to TRBJ2-2; D is ambiguous. Trimming cost V 0 bases and J 1 base, with 6 bases left between them. Germline V CDR1 and CDR2: MNHEY, SVGAGI. This CDR3 spans 15 amino acids. The CDR3 nucleotides are TGTGCCAGCAGTTACTCTGGGCAGAACACCGGGGAGCTGTTTTTT. This gives the protein CASSYSGQNTGELFF.

The V and J genes are TRBV7-9 and TRBJ1-1, with D hard to call. CDR3 length: 17 amino acids. The V end was cut by 2 bases, the J end by 0 bases, with 16 bases between. Per germline, CDR1 SEHNR and CDR2 FQNEAQ (reference sequence). The CDR3 DNA reads TGTGCCAGCAGCTTAAGCGGAAGATCCAACTTGAACACTGAAGCTTTCTTT. Protein: CASSLSGRSNLNTEAFF. Complete variable domain (other parts from reference TRBV7-9 and TRBJ1-1): DTGVSQNPRHKITKRGQNVTFRCDPISEHNRLYWYRQTLGQGPEFLTYFQNEAQLEKSRLLSDRFSAERPKGSFSTLEIQRTEQGDSAMYLCASSLSGRSNLNTEAFFGQGTRLTVV.

V gene TRBV6-5 combines with J gene TRBJ2-5; D remains unclear. TRBJ2-7 matches the DNA end more closely, so the J call is doubtful. This CDR3 region has 12 residues. The germline V gene has CDR1 MNHEY and CDR2 SVGAGI. This chain's CDR3 is CASSGPLYEQYF. The CDR3 coding sequence is TGTGCCAGCAGTGGACCCCTCTACGAGCAGTACTTC.

This clone was recorded only once. This chain joins TRBV19 and TRBJ2-1; tentatively, D is TRBD1 or TRBD2 (6 bases each). CDR1 is LNHDA, CDR2 SQIVND, per germline (reference sequence). This CDR3 has 17 residues. The V and J ends lost 3 bases and 0 bases respectively, with 15 bases between them. The CDR3 nucleotides read TGTGCCAGTAGTATTTTTCTAGGGGGGAGCTCCTACAATGAGCAGTTCTTC. Translated: CASSIFLGGSSYNEQFF.

This sequence joins TRBV28 and TRBJ2-7; no firm D call. Germline CDR1 MDHEN, CDR2 SYDVKM. CDR3 length equals 14 residues. V was pared by 7 bases and J by 4 bases, with 17 bases between. The CDR3 DNA follows: TGTGCCAGCAAAACCTCGGGTCGATTTTACGAGCAGTACTTC. It translates to CASKTSGRFYEQYF.

This clone was seen a single time. The rearrangement links TRBV9 to TRBJ2-3; TRBD2 aligns across 9 bases. This CDR3 is 16 amino acids long. Trimming cost V 3 bases and J 2 bases; bases outside gene matches: 7. Germline lookup yields CDR1 SGDLS and CDR2 YYNGEE. The CDR3 region is CASSDHLAGLTDTQYF. For the CDR3, the DNA is TGTGCCAGCAGCGATCACCTAGCGGGGCTCACAGATACGCAGTATTTT.

The chain carries TRBV27 and TRBJ2-2; 12 positions agree with TRBD2. Germline V gene sequence: CDR1 MNHEY, CDR2 SMNVEV (reference sequence). V dropped 5 bases and J dropped 4; count of bases not matched to a gene: 11. The CDR3 covers 18 residues. Here the CDR3 reads CASSPRGTSGLRTGELFF. In DNA form, the CDR3 reads TGTGCCAGCAGTCCCCGGGGGACTAGCGGGTTACGCACCGGGGAGCTGTTTTTT.

The V and J genes are TRBV9 and TRBJ1-1; D gene ambiguous. The germline V gene has CDR1 SGDLS and CDR2 YYNGEE. Trimming pared 3 bases from V and 10 bases from J, leaving 16 bases between. The CDR3 totals 13 residues. CDR3 DNA sequence: TGTGCCAGCAGCGCTACCTCAGCCCCGGTAGCTTTCTTT. It translates to CASSATSAPVAFF.

CDR3 nucleotides: TGTGCCAGCAGATACCTGACAGGGGATGGCTACACCTTC. This translates into CASRYLTGDGYTF. The chain is built from TRBV6-5 and TRBJ1-2; the match to TRBD1 covers 8 bases. Germline V lookup: CDR1 MNHEY, CDR2 SVGAGI. This CDR3 is 13 amino acids long. V lost 6 bases to trimming and J lost 6 bases; unmatched junction nucleotides: 6.

The V call is TRBV5-1, the J call TRBJ2-1; TRBD2 agrees at 7 bases. V gave up 6 bases and J gave up 9 bases; unmatched junction bases: 3. Germline lookup yields CDR1 SGHRS and CDR2 YFSETQ. This CDR3 region has 11 residues. This CDR3 reads CASMGGTEQFF. The CDR3 bases are TGCGCCAGCATGGGGGGGACTGAGCAGTTCTTC.

The V gene is TRBV10-3, the J gene TRBJ1-2; D remains ambiguous. V lost 6 bases and J 10 bases, leaving 12 bases between the germline ends. In germline, CDR1 is ENHRY, CDR2 SYGVKD. This CDR3 has 11 amino acids. The CDR3 DNA follows: TGTGCCATCAGCCAGGCCTTGTTCTACACCTTC. Its translation: CAISQALFYTF.

This clone was detected once. This rearrangement joins TRBV29-1 to TRBJ1-5; 8 bases line up with TRBD1. Germline V gene data show CDR1 as SQVTM and CDR2 as ANQGSEA. J gave up 4 bases and V 7 bases, and 6 bases lay outside the gene matches. This CDR3 has 13 residues. This CDR3 reads CSGGQAFNQPQHF. CDR3 in DNA: TGCAGCGGGGGACAGGCCTTTAATCAGCCCCAGCATTTT.

This clone was counted once. This chain connects TRBV10-2 to TRBJ2-3, with 10 bases that match TRBD2. CDR1 and CDR2 from the germline V gene are WSHSY and SAAADI. CDR3 size: 18 residues. The V gene end was trimmed by 4 bases and the J gene end by 2 bases; junction bases not matched to a gene: 12. The CDR3 sequence is CASSGPPFSGGYTDTQYF. As DNA, the CDR3 is TGCGCCAGCAGTGGCCCCCCGTTTAGCGGGGGGTACACAGATACGCAGTATTTT.

The CDR3 DNA reads TGTGCCAGCAGCTACGGACTAGCGGGGGCGGGCGAGCAGTACTTC. This translates into CASSYGLAGAGEQYF. The rearrangement uses TRBV5-4 and TRBJ2-7; 13 positions agree with TRBD2. Germline trimming cut 3 bases from V and 6 bases from J; bases unmatched to any gene: 6. Germline V gene sequence: CDR1 SGHNT, CDR2 YYREEE (reference sequence). The CDR3 contains 15 residues.

This chain links TRBV19 with TRBJ2-1; D unclear. V dropped 7 bases and J dropped 5 bases, with 24 bases sitting between them. CDR3 length equals 17 residues. The V gene's germline CDR1 is LNHDA and CDR2 SQIVND (reference sequence). For the CDR3, the DNA is TGTGCCAGTACCACAACAAGGGAAGTACAGAACCACAATGAGCAGTTCTTC. Residues: CASTTTREVQNHNEQFF.

This clone was observed once. The chain employs TRBV5-1 and TRBJ2-7; D possibly corresponds to TRBD2 (5 bases). The V and J ends lost 0 bases and 1 base respectively, with 8 bases between them. Germline V gene data show CDR1 as SGHRS and CDR2 as YFSETQ. The CDR3 runs to 14 residues. CDR3 DNA sequence: TGCGCCAGCAGCTTGGGTCAGCGGTCCTACGAGCAGTACTTC. It yields the protein CASSLGQRSYEQYF. The variable domain in full, with the rest retrieved from reference TRBV5-1 and TRBJ2-7, is KAGVTQTPRYLIKTRGQQVTLSCSPISGHRSVSWYQQTPGQGLQFLFEYFSETQRNKGNFPGRFSGRQFSNSRSEMNVSTLELGDSALYLCASSLGQRSYEQYFGPGTRLTVT.

The CDR3 spells CASSQPRGPGTGELFF. CDR3 DNA: TGTGCCAGCAGCCAACCCAGGGGGCCGGGCACCGGGGAGCTGTTTTTT. This rearrangement joins TRBV4-2 to TRBJ2-2; 8 positions agree with TRBD1. J lost 4 bases, V lost 2 bases, and 6 bases had no gene match. The CDR3 covers 16 residues. Germline V gene lookup returns CDR1 LGHNA and CDR2 YNFKEQ.

The chain carries TRBV7-8 and TRBJ1-1; TRBD1 aligns across 7 bases. This CDR3 spans 14 amino acids. Germline CDR1 is SGHVS and CDR2 is FQNEAQ. Trimming cost V 6 bases and J 0 bases; bases outside gene matches: 4. The CDR3, as DNA: TGTGCCAGCAGGGACAGGCCTATGAACACTGAAGCTTTCTTT. Translated: CASRDRPMNTEAFF.

The chain carries TRBV28 and TRBJ1-5; D unresolved. This CDR3 spans 14 amino acids. Germline assignment: CDR1 MDHEN and CDR2 SYDVKM. Trimming removed 4 bases from V and 1 base from J, with 8 bases in between. CDR3 residues: CASSSPGSNQPQHF. The CDR3 DNA sequence: TGTGCCAGCAGTTCCCCCGGGAGCAATCAGCCCCAGCATTTT.

The V gene is TRBV9, the J gene TRBJ2-3; D remains unclear. Germline CDR1 reads SGDLS; CDR2 reads YYNGEE. V lost 4 bases to trimming and J lost 8 bases, with 14 bases between them. CDR3 length: 13 amino acids. CDR3 residues: CASSTSGPGTQYF. The CDR3 bases are TGTGCCAGCAGCACCTCCGGACCGGGTACGCAGTATTTT. The variable domain in full, completed from reference TRBV9 and TRBJ2-3, reads DSGVTQTPKHLITATGQRVTLRCSPRSGDLSVYWYQQSLDQGLQFLIQYYNGEERAKGNILERFSAQQFPDLHSELNLSSLELGDSALYFCASSTSGPGTQYFGPGTRLTVL.